Below are 25 T cell receptor beta chains sequenced from a single sample in a study of Ad26.COV2.S vaccination and SARS-CoV-2 variants. Treatment noted: 19 received Ad26.COV2.S at low or high dose, single or two shots; about 5 received placebo; per-sample allocation not given. Sample collection was performed on day 63 after the first vaccine or placebo injection. TCRdb keeps only in-frame clones here, not all; method: immunoSEQ multiplex PCR. The data show about 500,000 clones, 80% to 90% seen once. The specimen comprised peripheral blood, sampled in a trial of Ad26.COV2.S vaccine versus placebo. Receptors originate from a person between 18 and 65 years old who received the Ad26.COV2.S COVID-19 vaccine or a placebo.

The chain employs TRBV6-2 or TRBV6-3 and TRBJ2-6; D remains unclear. Trimming cost V 4 bases and J 4 bases, with 8 bases left between them. This CDR3 contains 14 residues. Germline CDR1 reads MNHEY; CDR2 reads SVGEGT. CDR3 residues: CASSWLVGANVLTF. The CDR3 nucleotides read TGTGCCAGCAGTTGGCTCGTAGGGGCCAACGTCCTGACTTTC.

The genes are TRBV6-1 and TRBJ2-3; D may be TRBD1 or TRBD2 (5 bases each). Looked up from germline, CDR1 is MNHNS and CDR2 is SASEGT. V gave up 4 bases and J gave up 2 bases, with 16 bases separating them. This CDR3 spans 16 amino acids. This chain's CDR3 is CASSAYSSGATDTQYF. CDR3 in DNA: TGTGCCAGCAGTGCCTATTCCTCCGGGGCCACAGATACGCAGTATTTT.

The chain employs TRBV11-2 and TRBJ2-7; D gene unclear. CDR1 and CDR2 (germline): SGHAT, FQNNGV. Trimming left V 3 bases short and J 5 bases short, with 11 bases between. The CDR3 is 13 amino acids. CDR3 sequence (DNA): TGTGCCAGCAGCTTTTGGGTTCGGGACGAGCAGTACTTC. It specifies CASSFWVRDEQYF.

The CDR3 sequence: CASTQILGVWGTEAFF. As DNA, the CDR3 is TGTGCCAGTACTCAGATTCTTGGGGTCTGGGGCACTGAAGCTTTCTTT. The V and J genes are TRBV19 and TRBJ1-1; no definite D call. V lost 7 bases, J lost 4 bases, and 22 bases lay in between. The CDR3 has 16 residues. CDR1 is LNHDA, CDR2 SQIVND, per germline (reference sequence).

The genes are TRBV4-3 and TRBJ2-3, with TRBD1 identical over 10 bases. CDR1 LGHNA and CDR2 YSLEER come from the germline V gene. Trimming at V came to 0 bases and at J to 4 bases, leaving 4 bases not matched to a gene. This CDR3 spans 16 amino acids. CDR3 in amino acids: CASSQDRTGGSDTQYF. CDR3 nucleotides: TGCGCCAGCAGCCAAGATCGGACAGGGGGATCAGATACGCAGTATTTT.

The chain couples TRBV7-6 to TRBJ2-5; weak D call: TRBD1 (6 bases). CDR1 is SGHVS and CDR2 is FNYEAQ in the germline V gene. There are 16 residues in the CDR3. V was clipped by 2 bases and J by 2 bases, with 15 bases between them. The CDR3: CASSLNQGSIQETQYF. CDR3 in DNA: TGTGCCAGCAGCTTAAATCAGGGGTCAATTCAAGAGACCCAGTACTTC. The variable domain in full, with the rest retrieved from reference TRBV7-6 and TRBJ2-5, is GAGVSQSPRYKVTKRGQDVALRCDPISGHVSLYWYRQALGQGPEFLTYFNYEAQQDKSGLPNDRFSAERPEGSISTLTIQRTEQRDSAMYRCASSLNQGSIQETQYFGPGTRLLVL.

This chain joins TRBV6-6 and TRBJ2-1; 7 positions match TRBD1. V gave up 5 bases and J gave up 9 bases; unmatched junction bases: 13. This CDR3 region has 15 residues. Germline V lookup: CDR1 MNHNY, CDR2 SVGAGI (reference sequence). The CDR3 DNA reads as TGTGCCAGCAGTGGCCGAGACAGGGCCACTGGTGAGCAGTTCTTC. Amino acids: CASSGRDRATGEQFF.

The rearrangement links TRBV4-3 to TRBJ1-2, with D tentatively TRBD1 (5 bases). The CDR3 runs 14 residues. With 1 base removed from V and 3 bases from J, the gap between germline ends came to 9 bases. The V gene's germline CDR1 is LGHNA and CDR2 YSLEER. CDR3 residues: CASSQGRQHYGYTF. The CDR3, as DNA: TGCGCCAGCAGCCAAGGTCGACAGCACTATGGCTACACCTTC.

Worth noting for this clone: This sample also contains other DNA sequences that code for the same CDR3. The chain couples TRBV5-1 to TRBJ1-2; no reliable D call. The CDR3 consists of 12 residues. Per the germline V gene, CDR1 is SGHRS and CDR2 is YFSETQ. V was clipped by 4 bases and J by 8 bases, with 12 bases between them. CDR3 loop: CASSLGGLGYTF. Written as DNA, the CDR3 is TGCGCCAGCAGCCTGGGAGGGTTAGGCTACACCTTC. Looking up the rest from reference TRBV5-1 and TRBJ1-2 gives the full variable domain: KAGVTQTPRYLIKTRGQQVTLSCSPISGHRSVSWYQQTPGQGLQFLFEYFSETQRNKGNFPGRFSGRQFSNSRSEMNVSTLELGDSALYLCASSLGGLGYTFGSGTRLTVV.

The chain has TRBV4-3 and TRBJ1-2, with 10 positions matching TRBD1. Germline V gene data show CDR1 as LGHNA and CDR2 as YSLEER. CDR3 length equals 14 residues. V lost 4 bases to trimming and J lost 8 bases; unmatched junction nucleotides: 7. The CDR3 sequence: CASSLTGTGEGYTF. For the CDR3, the DNA is TGCGCCAGCAGCCTCACCGGGACAGGGGAAGGCTACACCTTC.

The chain is built from TRBV4-3 and TRBJ2-3; D may be TRBD2 (7 bases). CDR3 length: 17 residues. Germline CDR1 is LGHNA and CDR2 is YSLEER. V lost 1 base to trimming and J lost 6 bases, with 20 bases between them. The CDR3 protein is CASSQAWRGGPSDTQYF. The CDR3 DNA is TGCGCCAGCAGCCAAGCCTGGAGGGGGGGCCCATCGGATACGCAGTATTTT.

The chain employs TRBV11-3 and TRBJ2-1, with 9 positions matching TRBD2. CDR1 is SGHNT, CDR2 YENEEA, per germline. V lost 5 bases to trimming and J lost 8 bases; unmatched junction nucleotides: 7. CDR3 length equals 14 residues. This CDR3 is CASSTTSGSHEQFF. As DNA, the CDR3 is TGTGCCAGCAGCACCACTAGCGGGTCGCATGAGCAGTTCTTC.

This chain links TRBV5-1 with TRBJ2-2; maybe TRBD1 (6 bases). Germline loops: CDR1 SGHRS, CDR2 YFSETQ. V lost 6 bases, J lost 4 bases, and 13 bases lay in between. The CDR3 spans 14 residues. The CDR3 sequence: CASNSGQRTGELFF. The CDR3 DNA follows: TGCGCCAGCAATTCAGGACAGCGCACCGGGGAGCTGTTTTTT.

The CDR3 nucleotides are TGTGCCAGCAGCCAAGACAGGGGGCCAGCGTACACAGATACGCAGTATTTT. The encoded protein is CASSQDRGPAYTDTQYF. V gene TRBV14 combines with J gene TRBJ2-3; 8 positions match TRBD1. Germline values: CDR1 SGHDN, CDR2 FVKESK. After removal of 0 bases from V and 2 bases from J, the junction contained 7 bases not matched to a gene. CDR3 size: 17 residues.

The CDR3 DNA sequence: TGTGCCAGCAGGTCGGGGGGGACGAACACCGGGGAGCTGTTTTTT. Its translation is CASRSGGTNTGELFF. This chain uses TRBV7-2 with TRBJ2-2; 8 bases line up with TRBD2. Germline V gives CDR1 SGHTA, CDR2 FQGNSA. V was clipped by 6 bases and J by 0 bases; unmatched bases: 3. CDR3 length: 15 amino acids.

This chain joins TRBV3-1 (or the pseudogene TRBV3-2) and TRBJ1-1; D gene uncertain. The V end was cut by 1 base, the J end by 3 bases, with 6 bases between. The V gene's germline CDR1 is LGHDT and CDR2 YNNKEL (reference sequence). This CDR3 has 13 residues. The CDR3 loop is CASSQVGYTEAFF. CDR3 sequence (DNA): TGTGCCAGCAGCCAAGTAGGGTACACTGAAGCTTTCTTT.

This clone has just one count. The chain couples TRBV2 to TRBJ2-1; tentatively, D is TRBD1 (6 bases). This CDR3 region has 15 residues. From germline, CDR1 is SNHLY and CDR2 FYNNEI. The V end was cut by 4 bases, the J end by 9 bases, with 19 bases between. The CDR3 nucleotides read TGTGCCAGCAGTGGGCGGCATCCGGGCAGGGGTGAGCAGTTCTTC. Translated, it gives CASSGRHPGRGEQFF.

V and J are TRBV9 and TRBJ2-1; TRBD2 agrees at 10 bases. The CDR3 extends over 15 amino acids. V was clipped by 4 bases and J by 4 bases; unmatched bases: 5. Germline lookup yields CDR1 SGDLS and CDR2 YYNGEE. Written as DNA, the CDR3 is TGTGCCAGCAGCATAACTAGCGGGGAATACAATGAGCAGTTCTTC. Protein sequence: CASSITSGEYNEQFF.

The genes are TRBV28 and TRBJ2-5; D might be TRBD1 (5 bases). The V gene's germline CDR1 is MDHEN and CDR2 SYDVKM. Trimming shortened V by 7 bases and J by 1 base, and 16 bases separated the two germline ends. The length of the CDR3 is 15 residues. The CDR3 coding sequence is TGTGCCAGCACCTACCAGCAGGGCCTCCAAGAGACCCAGTACTTC. Protein product: CASTYQQGLQETQYF.

V gene TRBV30 combines with J gene TRBJ2-1, with TRBD2 as a possible D gene (6 bases). The V and J ends lost 2 bases and 9 bases respectively, with 11 bases between them. The CDR3 has 12 amino acids. The germline CDR1 and CDR2 sequences are GTSNPN and SVGIG (reference sequence). The CDR3 sequence is CAWSPTRSEQFF. CDR3 nucleotide sequence: TGTGCCTGGAGTCCGACTAGATCTGAGCAGTTCTTC.

The genes are TRBV7-8 and TRBJ2-2; no definite D call. Germline V gene data show CDR1 as SGHVS and CDR2 as FQNEAQ. The CDR3 extends over 14 amino acids. V was trimmed by 2 bases and J by 5 bases, leaving 9 bases between them. The CDR3: CASSLLGRTGELFF. In DNA form, the CDR3 reads TGTGCCAGCAGCTTATTAGGACGAACCGGGGAGCTGTTTTTT.

The rearrangement links TRBV7-2 to TRBJ1-4; weak D call: TRBD1 (5 bases). The germline V gene has CDR1 SGHTA and CDR2 FQGNSA. V was cut by 2 bases and J by 7 bases, with 14 bases left in between. This CDR3 is built from 15 residues. The CDR3 sequence is CASSLPTGLSEKLFF. CDR3 DNA: TGTGCCAGCAGCTTACCGACGGGGCTTAGTGAAAAACTGTTTTTT. The full variable domain, rest sourced from reference TRBV7-2 and TRBJ1-4, is GAGVSQSPSNKVTEKGKDVELRCDPISGHTALYWYRQSLGQGLEFLIYFQGNSAPDKSGLPSDRFSAERTGGSVSTLTIQRTQQEDSAVYLCASSLPTGLSEKLFFGSGTQLSVL.

The chain is built from TRBV27 and TRBJ2-2; maybe TRBD1 (6 bases). Germline CDR1 MNHEY, CDR2 SMNVEV (reference sequence). Trimming shortened V by 5 bases and J by 6 bases, and 10 bases separated the two germline ends. CDR3 length equals 13 residues. The CDR3 region has the DNA TGTGCCAGCAGTACTACAGGGCCCGGGGAGCTGTTTTTT. Its translation is CASSTTGPGELFF.

This clone was seen a few times. The CDR3 is CASSLGGSNEKLFF. The CDR3 coding sequence is TGTGCCAGCAGCTTAGGGGGATCTAATGAAAAACTGTTTTTT. The chain combines TRBV7-6 with TRBJ1-4; D uncertain. Germline CDR1 SGHVS, CDR2 FNYEAQ. Trimming left V 1 base short and J 3 bases short, with 6 bases between. The CDR3 is 14 residues long. The full variable domain, its missing parts supplied by reference TRBV7-6 and TRBJ1-4, is GAGVSQSPRYKVTKRGQDVALRCDPISGHVSLYWYRQALGQGPEFLTYFNYEAQQDKSGLPNDRFSAERPEGSISTLTIQRTEQRDSAMYRCASSLGGSNEKLFFGSGTQLSVL.

The gene calls are TRBV7-3 and TRBJ2-5; 11 nucleotides match TRBD2. CDR3 length: 16 residues. V was clipped by 5 bases and J by 5 bases; unmatched bases: 10. Germline V gene lookup returns CDR1 SGHTA and CDR2 FQGTGA. This CDR3 is CASSPIAGGPVETQYF. The CDR3 DNA reads as TGTGCCAGCAGCCCGATAGCGGGAGGGCCTGTGGAGACCCAGTACTTC.